This note documents a single TCR beta chain sequence. The assay was immunoSEQ multiplex PCR, and TCRdb's table has in-frame clones only and misses some. The sample includes around 150,000 clones, roughly 80% of them seen just once. The CDR3 loop spans 16 amino acids. The ends were cut back, 2 bases at V and 1 base at J, with 15 bases in the middle. Germline V gene sequence: CDR1 LNHDA, CDR2 SQIVND (reference sequence). This sample was taken from a study of blood T cell repertoires in COVID-19. This TCR was sampled from a woman in her forties or fifties with active or convalescent COVID-19. Sequenced sample: peripheral blood. The chain has TRBV19 and TRBJ2-7, with D tentatively TRBD2 (6 bases). The CDR3 coding sequence is TGTGCCAGTAGTATAAGGACGGGAGCGACGTCCTACGAGCAGTACTTC. This sequence encodes CASSIRTGATSYEQYF.